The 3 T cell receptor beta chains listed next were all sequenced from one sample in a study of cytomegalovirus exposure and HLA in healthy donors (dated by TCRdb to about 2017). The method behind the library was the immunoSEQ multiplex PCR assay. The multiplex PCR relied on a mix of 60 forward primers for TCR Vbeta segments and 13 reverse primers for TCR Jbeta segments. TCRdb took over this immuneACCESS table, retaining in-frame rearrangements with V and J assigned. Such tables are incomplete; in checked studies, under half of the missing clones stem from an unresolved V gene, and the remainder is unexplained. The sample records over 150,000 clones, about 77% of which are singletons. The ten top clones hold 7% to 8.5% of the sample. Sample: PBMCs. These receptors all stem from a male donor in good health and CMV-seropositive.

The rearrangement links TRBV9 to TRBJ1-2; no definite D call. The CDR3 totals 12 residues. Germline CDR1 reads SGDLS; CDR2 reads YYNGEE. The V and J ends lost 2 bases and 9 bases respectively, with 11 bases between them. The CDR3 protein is CASSVYEGSYTF. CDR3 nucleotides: TGTGCCAGCAGCGTGTACGAGGGAAGCTACACCTTC.

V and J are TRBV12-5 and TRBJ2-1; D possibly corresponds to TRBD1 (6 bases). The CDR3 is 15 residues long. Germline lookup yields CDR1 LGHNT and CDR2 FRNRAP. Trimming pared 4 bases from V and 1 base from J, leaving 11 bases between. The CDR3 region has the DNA TGTGCTAGTGGTTCTGGGGGCATGTCCTACAATGAGCAGTTCTTC. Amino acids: CASGSGGMSYNEQFF.

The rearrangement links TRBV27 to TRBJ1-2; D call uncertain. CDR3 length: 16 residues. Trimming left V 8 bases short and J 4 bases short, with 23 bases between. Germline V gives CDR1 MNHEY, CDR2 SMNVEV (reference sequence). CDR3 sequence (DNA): TGTGCCAGCGGTGTGAACTACCTCTCGGGTGGCTATGGCTACACCTTC. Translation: CASGVNYLSGGYGYTF.